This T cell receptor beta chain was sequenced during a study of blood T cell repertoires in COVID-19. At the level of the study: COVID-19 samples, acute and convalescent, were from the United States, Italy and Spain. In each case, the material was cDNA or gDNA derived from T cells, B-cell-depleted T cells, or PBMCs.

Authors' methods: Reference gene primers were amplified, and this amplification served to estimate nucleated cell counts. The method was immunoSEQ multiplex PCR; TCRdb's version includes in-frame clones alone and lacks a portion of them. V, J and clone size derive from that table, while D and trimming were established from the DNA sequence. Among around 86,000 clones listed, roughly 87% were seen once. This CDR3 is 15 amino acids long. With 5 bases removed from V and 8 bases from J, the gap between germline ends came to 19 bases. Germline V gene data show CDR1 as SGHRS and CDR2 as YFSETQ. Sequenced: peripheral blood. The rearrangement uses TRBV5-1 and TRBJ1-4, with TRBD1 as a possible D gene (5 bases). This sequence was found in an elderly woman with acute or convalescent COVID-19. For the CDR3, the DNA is TGCGCCAGCAGATCTCAGGGCGCCGACGGGGAAAAACTGTTTTTT. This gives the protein CASRSQGADGEKLFF.